This TCR beta chain was found in a study of siplizumab effects on memory and regulatory T cells. Regarding the study as a whole: Major contributors to the alloresponse seemed to be naive T cells, which also appeared more diverse than memory cells. There was no confirmation of the suppressive function of proliferating Tregs from siplizumab cultures. Proliferating CD4+ or CD8+ clones, roughly 80-95% of them, lacked an assignable naive or memory phenotype. Sequences below about 10^-5 frequency were poorly captured, and few alloreactive clones mapped to unstimulated subsets.

The CDR3 consists of 14 residues. The V gene's germline CDR1 is SGHNT and CDR2 YENEEA. Trimming stripped 5 bases from V and 4 bases from J, with 12 bases between. The repertoire was sequenced with immunoSEQ multiplex PCR; TCRdb's copy has only in-frame clones and lacks some. The sample holds around 97,000 clones, about 95% seen once. On this clone: The antigen is undetermined.

The clonotype was recovered from a human donor in good health. The rearrangement joins TRBV11-3 to TRBJ2-1; D might be TRBD2 (6 bases). Sequenced material: non-Treg CD4+ T cells sorted from blood. In DNA, the CDR3 is TGTGCCAGCAGCGGATGGAGGGATTACAATGAGCAGTTCTTC. Its translation is CASSGWRDYNEQFF.